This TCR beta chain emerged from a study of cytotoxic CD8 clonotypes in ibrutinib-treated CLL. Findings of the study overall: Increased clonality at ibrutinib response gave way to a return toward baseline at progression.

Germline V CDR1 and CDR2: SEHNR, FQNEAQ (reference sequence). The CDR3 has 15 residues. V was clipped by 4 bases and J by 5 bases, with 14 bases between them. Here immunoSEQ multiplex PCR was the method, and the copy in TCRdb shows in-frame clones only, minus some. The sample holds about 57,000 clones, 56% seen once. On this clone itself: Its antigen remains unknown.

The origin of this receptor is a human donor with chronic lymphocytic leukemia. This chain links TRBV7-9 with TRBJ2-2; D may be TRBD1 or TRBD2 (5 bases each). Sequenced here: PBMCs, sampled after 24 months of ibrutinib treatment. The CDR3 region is CASSSGPLKTGELFF. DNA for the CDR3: TGTGCCAGCAGCTCGGGACCGCTTAAGACCGGGGAGCTGTTTTTT.